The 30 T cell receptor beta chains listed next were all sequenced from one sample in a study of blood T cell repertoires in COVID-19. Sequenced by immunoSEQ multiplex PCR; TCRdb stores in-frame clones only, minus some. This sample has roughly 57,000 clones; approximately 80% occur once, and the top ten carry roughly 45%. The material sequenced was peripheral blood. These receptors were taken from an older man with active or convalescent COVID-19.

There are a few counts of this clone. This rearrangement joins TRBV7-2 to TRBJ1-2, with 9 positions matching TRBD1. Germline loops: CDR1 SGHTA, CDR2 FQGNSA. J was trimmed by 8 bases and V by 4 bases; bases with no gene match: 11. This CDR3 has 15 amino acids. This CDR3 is CASSSRTGDKKGYTF. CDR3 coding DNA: TGTGCCAGCAGCTCCAGGACAGGGGACAAAAAAGGCTACACCTTC.

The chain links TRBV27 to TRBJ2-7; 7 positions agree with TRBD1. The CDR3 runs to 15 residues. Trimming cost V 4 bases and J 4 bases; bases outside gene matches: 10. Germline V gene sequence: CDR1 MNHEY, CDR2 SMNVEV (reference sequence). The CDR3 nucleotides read TGTGCCAGCAGTTCTCGGGACAGAACTTTGTACGAGCAGTACTTC. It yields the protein CASSSRDRTLYEQYF.

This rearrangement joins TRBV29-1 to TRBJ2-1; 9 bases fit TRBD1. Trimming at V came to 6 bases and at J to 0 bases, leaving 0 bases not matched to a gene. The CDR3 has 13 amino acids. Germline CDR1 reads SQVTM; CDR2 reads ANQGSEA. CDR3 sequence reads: CSVGQGSYNEQFF. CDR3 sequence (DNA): TGCAGCGTGGGACAGGGCTCCTACAATGAGCAGTTCTTC.

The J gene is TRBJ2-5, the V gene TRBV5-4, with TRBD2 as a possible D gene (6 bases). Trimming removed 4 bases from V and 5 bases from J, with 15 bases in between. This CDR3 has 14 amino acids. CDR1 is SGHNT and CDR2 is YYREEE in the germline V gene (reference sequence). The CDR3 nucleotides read TGTGCCAGCAGCAGGGTTGCGGGGATGGAGACCCAGTACTTC. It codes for CASSRVAGMETQYF.

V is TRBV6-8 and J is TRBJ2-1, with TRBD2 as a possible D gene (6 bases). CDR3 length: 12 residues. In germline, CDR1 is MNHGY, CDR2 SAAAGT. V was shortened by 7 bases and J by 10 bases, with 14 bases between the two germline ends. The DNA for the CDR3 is TGTGCCAGCACATCGGGGAGGTGGGAGCAGTTCTTC. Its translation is CASTSGRWEQFF.

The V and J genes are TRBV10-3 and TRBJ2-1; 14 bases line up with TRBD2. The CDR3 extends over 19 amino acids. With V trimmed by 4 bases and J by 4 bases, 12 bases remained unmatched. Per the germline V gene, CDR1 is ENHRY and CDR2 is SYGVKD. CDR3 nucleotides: TGTGCCATCAGTGGATCCGGGACTAGCGGGAGCAGGGGGTACAATGAGCAGTTCTTC. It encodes CAISGSGTSGSRGYNEQFF.

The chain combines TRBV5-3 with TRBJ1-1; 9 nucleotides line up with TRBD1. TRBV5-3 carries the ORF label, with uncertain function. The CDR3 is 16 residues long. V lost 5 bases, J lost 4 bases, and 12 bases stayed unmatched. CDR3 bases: TGTGCCAGAAGTAAAAGACAGGGGGAAATGGGCACTGAAGCTTTCTTT. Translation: CARSKRQGEMGTEAFF.

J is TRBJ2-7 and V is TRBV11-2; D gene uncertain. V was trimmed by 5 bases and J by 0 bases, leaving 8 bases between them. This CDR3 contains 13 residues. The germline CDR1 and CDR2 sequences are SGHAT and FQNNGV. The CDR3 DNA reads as TGTGCCAGCAGCCTCTCAGGCTCCTACGAGCAGTACTTC. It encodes CASSLSGSYEQYF.

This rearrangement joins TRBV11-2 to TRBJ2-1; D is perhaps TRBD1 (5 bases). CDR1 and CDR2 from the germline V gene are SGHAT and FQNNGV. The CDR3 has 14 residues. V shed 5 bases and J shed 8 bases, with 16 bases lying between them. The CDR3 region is CASSTPSRADEQFF. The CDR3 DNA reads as TGTGCCAGCAGCACGCCAAGCAGGGCGGATGAGCAGTTCTTC.

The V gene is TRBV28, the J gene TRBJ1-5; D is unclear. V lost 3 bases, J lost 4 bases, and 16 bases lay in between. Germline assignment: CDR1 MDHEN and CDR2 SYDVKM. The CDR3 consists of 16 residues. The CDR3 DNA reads TGTGCCAGCAGTTTTCAGCGTGGACGGAGGAATCAGCCCCAGCATTTT. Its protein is CASSFQRGRRNQPQHF. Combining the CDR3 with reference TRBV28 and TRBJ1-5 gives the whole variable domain DVKVTQSSRYLVKRTGEKVFLECVQDMDHENMFWYRQDPGLGLRLIYFSYDVKMKEKGDIPEGYSVSREKKERFSLILESASTNQTSMYLCASSFQRGRRNQPQHFGDGTRLSIL.

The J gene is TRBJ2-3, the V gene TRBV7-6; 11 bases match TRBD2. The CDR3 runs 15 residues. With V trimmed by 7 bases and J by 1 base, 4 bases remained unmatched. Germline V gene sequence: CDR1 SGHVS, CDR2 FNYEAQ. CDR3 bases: TGTGCCAGCACCCGACTAGCGGGGCGCACAGATACGCAGTATTTT. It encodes CASTRLAGRTDTQYF.

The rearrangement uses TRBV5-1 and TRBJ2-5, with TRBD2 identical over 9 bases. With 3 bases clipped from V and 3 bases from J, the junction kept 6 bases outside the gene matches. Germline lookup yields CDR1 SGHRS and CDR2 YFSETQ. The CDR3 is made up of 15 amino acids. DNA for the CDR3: TGCGCCAGCAGCTGGAGCGGGGGGACGGAAGAGACCCAGTACTTC. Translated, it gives CASSWSGGTEETQYF.

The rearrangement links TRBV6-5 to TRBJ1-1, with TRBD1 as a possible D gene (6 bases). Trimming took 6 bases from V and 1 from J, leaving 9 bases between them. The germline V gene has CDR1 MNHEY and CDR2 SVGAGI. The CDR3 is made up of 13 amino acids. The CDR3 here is CASRAQGNTEAFF. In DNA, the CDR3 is TGTGCCAGCAGAGCACAGGGGAACACTGAAGCTTTCTTT.

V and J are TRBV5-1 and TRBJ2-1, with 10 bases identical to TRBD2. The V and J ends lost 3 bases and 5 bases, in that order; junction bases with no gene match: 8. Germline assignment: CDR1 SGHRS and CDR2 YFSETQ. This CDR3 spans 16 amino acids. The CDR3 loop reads CASSSLLAGLDNEQFF. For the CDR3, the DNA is TGCGCCAGCAGCTCCCTACTAGCGGGGTTAGACAATGAGCAGTTCTTC.

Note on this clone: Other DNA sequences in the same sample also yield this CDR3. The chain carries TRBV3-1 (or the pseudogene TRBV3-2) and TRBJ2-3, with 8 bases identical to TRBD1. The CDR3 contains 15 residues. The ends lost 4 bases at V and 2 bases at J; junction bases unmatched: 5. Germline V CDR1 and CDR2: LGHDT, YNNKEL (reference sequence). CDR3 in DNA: TGTGCCAGCAGCCCCGGGACAGGATACACAGATACGCAGTATTTT. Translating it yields CASSPGTGYTDTQYF.

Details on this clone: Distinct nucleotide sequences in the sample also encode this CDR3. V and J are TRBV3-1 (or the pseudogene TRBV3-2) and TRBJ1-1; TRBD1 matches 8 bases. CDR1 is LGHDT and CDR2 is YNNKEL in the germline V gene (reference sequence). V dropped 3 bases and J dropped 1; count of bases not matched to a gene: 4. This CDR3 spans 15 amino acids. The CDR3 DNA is TGTGCCAGCAGCCAGGGAACAGGGGGGAACACTGAAGCTTTCTTT. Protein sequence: CASSQGTGGNTEAFF.

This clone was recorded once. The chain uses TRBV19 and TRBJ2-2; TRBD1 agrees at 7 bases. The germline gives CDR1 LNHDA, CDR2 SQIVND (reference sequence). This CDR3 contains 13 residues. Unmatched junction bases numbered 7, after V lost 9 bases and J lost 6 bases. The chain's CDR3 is CASSRTGPGELFF. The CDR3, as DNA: TGTGCCAGCTCGAGGACAGGTCCCGGGGAGCTGTTTTTT.

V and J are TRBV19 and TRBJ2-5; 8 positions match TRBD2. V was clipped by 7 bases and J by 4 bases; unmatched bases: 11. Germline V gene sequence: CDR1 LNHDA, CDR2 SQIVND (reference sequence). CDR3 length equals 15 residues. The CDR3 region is CASKRAGTRGETQYF. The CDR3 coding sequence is TGTGCCAGTAAGAGGGCCGGGACTAGGGGAGAGACCCAGTACTTC.

The CDR3 region is CASSQGRNTEAFF. For the CDR3, the DNA is TGTGCCAGCAGCCAGGGGAGGAACACTGAAGCTTTCTTT. This chain uses TRBV3-1 (or the pseudogene TRBV3-2) with TRBJ1-1, with unresolved D. V was clipped by 3 bases and J by 1 base, with 6 bases between them. This CDR3 is built from 13 residues. The germline V gene encodes CDR1 LGHDT and CDR2 YNNKEL (reference sequence).

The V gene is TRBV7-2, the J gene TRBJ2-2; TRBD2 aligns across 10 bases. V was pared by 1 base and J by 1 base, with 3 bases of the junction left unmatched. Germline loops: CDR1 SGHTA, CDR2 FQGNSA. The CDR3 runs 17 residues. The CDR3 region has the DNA TGTGCCAGCAGCTTAGATTCTAGCGGGAGGAACACCGGGGAGCTGTTTTTT. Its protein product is CASSLDSSGRNTGELFF.

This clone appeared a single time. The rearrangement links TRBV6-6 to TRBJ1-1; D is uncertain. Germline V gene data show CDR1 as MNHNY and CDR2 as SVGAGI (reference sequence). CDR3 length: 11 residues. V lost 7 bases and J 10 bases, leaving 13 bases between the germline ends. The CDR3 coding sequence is TGTGCCAGCACCGAAACTTCGCGAGCTTTCTTT. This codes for CASTETSRAFF.

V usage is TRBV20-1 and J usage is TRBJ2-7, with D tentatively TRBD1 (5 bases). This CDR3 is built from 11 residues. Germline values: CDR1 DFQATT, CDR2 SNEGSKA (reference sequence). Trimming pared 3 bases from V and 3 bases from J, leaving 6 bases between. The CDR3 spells CSASQGYEQYF. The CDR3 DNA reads TGCAGTGCTAGCCAGGGCTACGAGCAGTACTTC.

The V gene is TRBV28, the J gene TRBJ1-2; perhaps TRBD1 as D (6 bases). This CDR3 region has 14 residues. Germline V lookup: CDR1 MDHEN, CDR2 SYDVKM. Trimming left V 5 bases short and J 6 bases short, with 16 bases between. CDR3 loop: CASSLIAGVNGYTF. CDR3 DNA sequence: TGTGCCAGCAGTCTGATCGCAGGGGTCAATGGCTACACCTTC.

CDR3 region: CASSLGLAGGGIYEQYF. The DNA of the CDR3 is TGTGCCAGCAGCTTGGGACTAGCGGGAGGAGGGATCTACGAGCAGTACTTC. The genes are TRBV5-5 and TRBJ2-7; 13 bases are a match to TRBD2. The CDR3 contains 17 residues. V was pared by 0 bases and J by 3 bases, with 6 bases of the junction left unmatched. The germline CDR1 and CDR2 sequences are SGHKS and YYEKEE (reference sequence).

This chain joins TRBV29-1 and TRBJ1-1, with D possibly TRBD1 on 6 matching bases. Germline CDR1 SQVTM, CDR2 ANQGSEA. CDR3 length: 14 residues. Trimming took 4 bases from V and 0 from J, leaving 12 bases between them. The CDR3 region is CSVGGGGMNTEAFF. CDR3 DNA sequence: TGCAGCGTTGGCGGGGGCGGGATGAACACTGAAGCTTTCTTT.

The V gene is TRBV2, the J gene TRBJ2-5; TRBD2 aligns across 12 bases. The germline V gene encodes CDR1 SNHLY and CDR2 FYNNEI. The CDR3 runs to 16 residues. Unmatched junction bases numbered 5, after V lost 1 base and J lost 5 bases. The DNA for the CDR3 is TGTGCCAGCAGTGAAGAGGGGGGGACTAGCGGGGAGACCCAGTACTTC. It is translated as CASSEEGGTSGETQYF.

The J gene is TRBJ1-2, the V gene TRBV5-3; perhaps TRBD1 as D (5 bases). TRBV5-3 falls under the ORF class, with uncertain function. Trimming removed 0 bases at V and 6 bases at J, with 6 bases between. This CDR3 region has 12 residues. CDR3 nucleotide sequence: TGTGCCAGAAGCTTGGTAGGGGATGGCTACACCTTC. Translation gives CARSLVGDGYTF.

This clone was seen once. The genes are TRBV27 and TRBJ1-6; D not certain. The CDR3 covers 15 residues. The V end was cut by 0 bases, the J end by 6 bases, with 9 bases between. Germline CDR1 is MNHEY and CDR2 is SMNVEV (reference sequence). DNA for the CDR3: TGTGCCAGCAGTTTATCGAGCCGTCCTAATTCACCCCTCCACTTT. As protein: CASSLSSRPNSPLHF.

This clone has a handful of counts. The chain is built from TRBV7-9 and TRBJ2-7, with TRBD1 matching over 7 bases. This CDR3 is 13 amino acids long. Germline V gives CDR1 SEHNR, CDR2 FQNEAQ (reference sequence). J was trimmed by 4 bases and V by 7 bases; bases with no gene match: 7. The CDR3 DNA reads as TGTGCCAGCACAGGGGGACGGGCTTACGAGCAGTACTTC. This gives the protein CASTGGRAYEQYF. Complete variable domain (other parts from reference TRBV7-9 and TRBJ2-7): DTGVSQNPRHKITKRGQNVTFRCDPISEHNRLYWYRQTLGQGPEFLTYFQNEAQLEKSRLLSDRFSAERPKGSFSTLEIQRTEQGDSAMYLCASTGGRAYEQYFGPGTRLTVT.

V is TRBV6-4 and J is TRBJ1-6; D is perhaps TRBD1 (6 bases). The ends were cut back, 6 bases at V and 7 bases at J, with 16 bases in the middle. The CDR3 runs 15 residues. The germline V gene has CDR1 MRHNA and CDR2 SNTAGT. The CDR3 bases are TGTGCCAGCAGGGATAGTGACCAGGGGAATTCACCCCTCCACTTT. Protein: CASRDSDQGNSPLHF.